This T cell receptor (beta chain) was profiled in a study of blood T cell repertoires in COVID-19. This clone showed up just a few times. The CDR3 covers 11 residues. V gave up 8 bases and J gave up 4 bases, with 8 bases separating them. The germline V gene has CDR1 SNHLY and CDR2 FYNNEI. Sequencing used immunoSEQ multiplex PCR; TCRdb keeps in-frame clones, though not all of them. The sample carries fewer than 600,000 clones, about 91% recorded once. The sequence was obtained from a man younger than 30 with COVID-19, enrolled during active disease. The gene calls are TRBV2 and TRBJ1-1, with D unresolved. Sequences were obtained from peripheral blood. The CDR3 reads CASARSTEAFF. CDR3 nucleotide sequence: TGTGCCAGCGCGCGCTCCACTGAAGCTTTCTTT.